These 17 T cell receptor beta chains came from one sample sequenced in a study of cytomegalovirus exposure and HLA in healthy donors. The PCR made use of 60 Vbeta and 13 Jbeta primers. Profiled with immunoSEQ multiplex PCR; TCRdb holds only in-frame clones, not every one. The data show around 190,000 clones, about 85% seen once. The material sequenced was PBMCs. The source is a boy between 2 and 15 years old in good health and CMV-seronegative.

The V call is TRBV6-1, the J call TRBJ1-2; D is possibly TRBD1 (5 bases). CDR1 and CDR2 from the germline V gene are MNHNS and SASEGT. The CDR3 runs 14 residues. V gave up 8 bases and J gave up 9 bases, with 22 bases separating them. The DNA for the CDR3 is TGTGCCAGCCCCCGAACAAGGGCAGCGGGACGCTACACCTTC. Encoded protein: CASPRTRAAGRYTF.

The chain has TRBV7-3 and TRBJ2-1; 8 nucleotides match TRBD2. CDR1 and CDR2 from the germline V gene are SGHTA and FQGTGA. The CDR3 spans 16 residues. V trimming: 2 bases; J trimming: 0 bases; junction bases outside the gene matches: 3. CDR3 residues: CASSLRGTSSYNEQFF. CDR3 DNA: TGTGCCAGCAGCTTACGGGGGACTAGCTCCTACAATGAGCAGTTCTTC.

The count of this clone is one. This chain connects TRBV7-8 to TRBJ2-7; 7 positions agree with TRBD2. The CDR3 runs to 14 residues. V lost 5 bases and J lost 7; bases outside the gene matches: 11. Germline loops: CDR1 SGHVS, CDR2 FQNEAQ. CDR3 protein: CASSPRGGTAEQYF. The CDR3 DNA reads as TGTGCCAGCAGCCCCCGGGGAGGGACTGCGGAGCAGTACTTC.

The V gene is TRBV30, the J gene TRBJ1-1, with D possibly TRBD1 on 5 matching bases. V dropped 4 bases and J dropped 8 bases, with 17 bases sitting between them. The germline CDR1 and CDR2 sequences are GTSNPN and SVGIG (reference sequence). This CDR3 spans 13 amino acids. Here the CDR3 DNA reads TGTGCCTGGAAGGGGCAGGCCATTTTCGAAGCTTTCTTT. It yields the protein CAWKGQAIFEAFF.

The chain recombines TRBV18 with TRBJ1-5; maybe TRBD1 (5 bases). V was pared by 3 bases and J by 7 bases, with 10 bases between. Germline V lookup: CDR1 KGHSH, CDR2 LQKENI. The CDR3 covers 13 residues. CDR3 sequence (DNA): TGTGCCAGCTCACCGGGGGGGGACCAGCCCCAGCATTTT. Translated, it gives CASSPGGDQPQHF.

CDR3 amino acids: CASREGQGEQYF. The CDR3 nucleotides are TGCGCCAGCAGGGAGGGCCAAGGCGAGCAGTACTTC. The chain employs TRBV5-1 and TRBJ2-7, with D tentatively TRBD2 (6 bases). The CDR3 has 12 amino acids. V lost 5 bases to trimming and J lost 6 bases, with 12 bases between them. Germline V CDR1 and CDR2: SGHRS, YFSETQ.

The chain has TRBV28 and TRBJ2-3; 7 nucleotides line up with TRBD2. There are 15 residues in the CDR3. Germline trimming cut 6 bases from V and 3 bases from J; bases unmatched to any gene: 9. From germline, CDR1 is MDHEN and CDR2 SYDVKM. CDR3 DNA: TGTGCCAGCAGGGGAGGGAGGGAGTCGACAGATACGCAGTATTTT. Protein sequence: CASRGGRESTDTQYF. The full variable domain, with the rest looked up from reference TRBV28 and TRBJ2-3, is DVKVTQSSRYLVKRTGEKVFLECVQDMDHENMFWYRQDPGLGLRLIYFSYDVKMKEKGDIPEGYSVSREKKERFSLILESASTNQTSMYLCASRGGRESTDTQYFGPGTRLTVL.

V gene TRBV5-1 combines with J gene TRBJ2-3; maybe TRBD2 (5 bases). Trimming took 4 bases from V and 1 from J, leaving 22 bases between them. CDR3 size: 18 residues. The germline V gene encodes CDR1 SGHRS and CDR2 YFSETQ. CDR3 amino acids: CASSPEGRIAGRTDTQYF. The CDR3 DNA follows: TGCGCCAGCAGCCCCGAGGGTCGGATTGCCGGCCGCACAGATACGCAGTATTTT. Full variable domain (rest looked up from reference TRBV5-1 and TRBJ2-3): KAGVTQTPRYLIKTRGQQVTLSCSPISGHRSVSWYQQTPGQGLQFLFEYFSETQRNKGNFPGRFSGRQFSNSRSEMNVSTLELGDSALYLCASSPEGRIAGRTDTQYFGPGTRLTVL.

V gene TRBV27 combines with J gene TRBJ1-1, with TRBD1 matching 9 bases. Germline V lookup: CDR1 MNHEY, CDR2 SMNVEV (reference sequence). CDR3 size: 16 residues. Germline trimming cut 8 bases from V and 1 base from J; bases unmatched to any gene: 11. The CDR3 here is CASFRRRDRANTEAFF. The CDR3 DNA sequence: TGTGCCAGCTTCCGAAGGCGGGACAGGGCGAACACTGAAGCTTTCTTT.

The genes are TRBV18 and TRBJ1-5; perhaps TRBD1 as D (6 bases). V lost 2 bases and J lost 1, with 9 bases in between. There are 15 residues in the CDR3. Germline V lookup: CDR1 KGHSH, CDR2 LQKENI. The CDR3 DNA reads as TGTGCCAGCTCACCATGGGACACGAGCAATCAGCCCCAGCATTTT. Translated, it gives CASSPWDTSNQPQHF.

J is TRBJ2-3 and V is TRBV9, with 11 bases identical to TRBD2. This CDR3 spans 16 amino acids. With V trimmed by 0 bases and J by 3 bases, 3 bases remained unmatched. Germline CDR1 SGDLS, CDR2 YYNGEE. The CDR3 here is CASSVEGLAATDTQYF. The DNA of the CDR3 is TGTGCCAGCAGCGTAGAGGGACTAGCGGCGACAGATACGCAGTATTTT.

A single count supports this clone. The chain uses TRBV29-1 and TRBJ2-3; D perhaps matches TRBD2 (7 bases). CDR1 is SQVTM, CDR2 ANQGSEA, per germline. The CDR3 has 13 amino acids. Trimming shortened V by 7 bases and J by 2 bases, and 13 bases separated the two germline ends. CDR3 in amino acids: CSGGGQDTDTQYF. For the CDR3, the DNA is TGCAGCGGGGGGGGACAAGACACAGATACGCAGTATTTT.

J is TRBJ2-5 and V is TRBV5-1; 13 nucleotides match TRBD2. The germline V gene encodes CDR1 SGHRS and CDR2 YFSETQ. V gave up 4 bases and J gave up 5 bases; unmatched junction bases: 5. This CDR3 contains 15 residues. The CDR3 loop is CASSPGLAGDETQYF. Here the CDR3 DNA reads TGCGCCAGCAGCCCCGGACTAGCGGGAGATGAGACCCAGTACTTC.

This chain uses TRBV7-6 with TRBJ2-2, with D maybe TRBD2 (6 bases). Trimming left V 5 bases short and J 7 bases short, with 17 bases between. The CDR3 has 15 residues. Per the germline V gene, CDR1 is SGHVS and CDR2 is FNYEAQ. The CDR3 sequence: CASSPESPGVGELFF. In DNA form, the CDR3 reads TGTGCCAGCAGCCCTGAGTCCCCGGGGGTCGGGGAGCTGTTTTTT.

The genes are TRBV19 and TRBJ2-4; TRBD1 might be the D (6 bases). CDR1 is LNHDA and CDR2 is SQIVND in the germline V gene (reference sequence). The CDR3 consists of 14 residues. V gave up 2 bases and J gave up 8 bases, with 13 bases separating them. The CDR3 sequence: CASSIMGARDIQYF. CDR3 DNA: TGTGCCAGTAGTATAATGGGGGCCAGGGACATTCAGTACTTC.

The chain couples TRBV11-2 to TRBJ1-1; D call uncertain. This CDR3 has 17 amino acids. The V end was cut by 4 bases, the J end by 3 bases, with 21 bases between. Germline-derived CDR1 and CDR2 are SGHAT and FQNNGV. CDR3 protein: CASSSLRDVSMDTEAFF. DNA for the CDR3: TGTGCCAGCAGCTCCTTACGGGATGTGTCTATGGACACTGAAGCTTTCTTT.

The V gene is TRBV7-2, the J gene TRBJ2-6; D gene uncertain. The CDR3 has 15 residues. CDR1 is SGHTA and CDR2 is FQGNSA in the germline V gene. Trimming stripped 2 bases from V and 1 base from J, with 6 bases between. The DNA of the CDR3 is TGTGCCAGCAGCTTATTAGAGTCTGGGGCCAACGTCCTGACTTTC. This gives the protein CASSLLESGANVLTF. The full variable domain, its missing parts supplied by reference TRBV7-2 and TRBJ2-6, is GAGVSQSPSNKVTEKGKDVELRCDPISGHTALYWYRQSLGQGLEFLIYFQGNSAPDKSGLPSDRFSAERTGGSVSTLTIQRTQQEDSAVYLCASSLLESGANVLTFGAGSRLTVL.